These T cell receptor beta chains were read from a single sample in a study of blood T cell repertoires in COVID-19. The repertoire was sequenced with immunoSEQ multiplex PCR; TCRdb's copy has only in-frame clones and lacks some. The data contain 250,000 to 300,000 clones, 81% of them singletons. The sample taken for sequencing was peripheral blood. The receptor source for this set is a woman aged 55-70 years with active or convalescent COVID-19. Each CDR3 is given with its conserved first and last residue. A D gene is named only where the DNA matches it firmly. Size is omitted from some rows. Given values are once, few, many or a class for expanded clones.

len | j_gene | v_gene | abundance | d_gene | CDR3aa | CDR3nt
15 | TRBJ1-2 | TRBV7-2 | - | - | CASSPGGRVFYGYTF | TGTGCCAGCAGCCCTGGGGGCAGGGTCTTCTATGGCTACACCTTC
18 | TRBJ2-1 | TRBV7-7 | - | TRBD2 | CASSFRRGGLDSYNEQFF | TGTGCCAGCAGCTTTAGGCGGGGGGGCCTTGACTCCTACAATGAGCAGTTCTTC
16 | TRBJ1-4 | TRBV7-9 | - | TRBD1 | CASSSFGGGGGEKLFF | TGTGCCAGCAGCTCCTTTGGAGGGGGCGGTGGTGAAAAACTGTTTTTT
11 | TRBJ1-1 | TRBV7-9 | - | - | CASSLAREAFF | TGTGCCAGCAGCTTAGCCAGGGAAGCTTTCTTT
12 | TRBJ1-5 | TRBV25-1 | - | - | CASSAGNQPQHF | TGTGCCAGCAGTGCGGGCAATCAGCCCCAGCATTTT
16 | TRBJ2-5 | TRBV6-5 | - | - | CASSSGLDGNQETQYF | TGTGCCAGCAGTTCGGGTCTCGACGGGAATCAAGAGACCCAGTACTTC
15 | TRBJ2-7 | TRBV7-7 | - | - | CASSLGQGRGYEQYF | TGTGCCAGCAGCTTAGGTCAGGGGAGGGGATACGAGCAGTACTTC
15 | TRBJ1-2 | TRBV19 | - | - | CASLETWASNYGYTF | TGTGCCAGCCTGGAAACGTGGGCCTCGAACTATGGCTACACCTTC
16 | TRBJ2-1 | TRBV7-9 | - | TRBD2 | CASSLRTSGLSDEQFF | TGTGCCAGCAGCTTAAGGACTAGCGGGCTTTCGGATGAGCAGTTCTTC
18 | TRBJ2-3 | TRBV10-3 | - | TRBD2 | CAISTGTSGGGSTDTQYF | TGTGCCATCAGCACCGGGACTAGCGGGGGGGGGAGCACAGATACGCAGTATTTT
15 | TRBJ1-2 | TRBV3-1/TRBV3-2 | - | TRBD1 | CASSQDMRQGAGYTF | TGTGCCAGCAGCCAAGATATGCGACAGGGGGCTGGCTACACCTTC
15 | TRBJ1-6 | TRBV5-1 | - | - | CASSGGQVINSPLHF | TGCGCCAGCAGTGGAGGGCAAGTTATCAATTCACCCCTCCACTTT
16 | TRBJ2-3 | TRBV20-1 | few | - | CSASGAGGQSTDTQYF | TGCAGTGCTAGTGGCGCGGGGGGACAGAGCACAGATACGCAGTATTTT
16 | TRBJ2-4 | TRBV12-5 | once | - | CASASGDEVAKNIQYF | TGTGCTAGTGCCTCAGGGGATGAGGTAGCCAAAAACATTCAGTACTTC
15 | TRBJ1-4 | TRBV5-1 | - | - | CASTRGRSLNEKLFF | TGCGCCAGCACTCGAGGTCGCAGCCTTAATGAAAAACTGTTTTTT
15 | TRBJ1-1 | TRBV15 | - | - | CATSRDLGAPTEAFF | TGTGCCACCAGCAGAGATTTAGGGGCGCCCACTGAAGCTTTCTTT
19 | TRBJ2-6 | TRBV27 | - | TRBD1 | CASSLLGQGIRPGANVLTF | TGTGCCAGCAGTTTATTAGGACAGGGAATTCGACCTGGGGCCAACGTCCTGACTTTC
16 | TRBJ2-3 | TRBV5-1 | - | TRBD2 | CASSVLAGGSTDTQYF | TGCGCCAGCAGCGTACTAGCGGGGGGTTCCACAGATACGCAGTATTTT
14 | TRBJ2-7 | TRBV6-4 | - | TRBD2 | CASKPPGGSYEQYF | TGTGCCAGTAAGCCCCCGGGGGGGTCCTACGAGCAGTACTTC
15 | TRBJ2-7 | TRBV9 | - | TRBD2 | CASSVGGGGAGEQYF | TGTGCCAGCAGCGTAGGAGGCGGGGGGGCCGGAGAGCAGTACTTC
13 | TRBJ2-1 | TRBV12-3/TRBV12-4 | - | - | CASRMSSYNEQFF | TGTGCCAGCAGGATGAGCTCCTACAATGAGCAGTTCTTC
15 | TRBJ1-1 | TRBV19 | - | TRBD1 | CASSIRQGQNTEAFF | TGTGCCAGTAGTATAAGACAGGGACAGAACACTGAAGCTTTCTTT
14 | TRBJ1-1 | TRBV10-3 | - | - | CAISDLLGRNEAFF | TGTGCCATCAGTGACCTGCTGGGGAGGAATGAAGCTTTCTTT
18 | TRBJ1-5 | TRBV10-3 | - | TRBD1 | CAISESDRGRIGNQPQHF | TGTGCCATCAGTGAGTCGGACAGGGGGCGAATCGGCAATCAGCCCCAGCATTTT
17 | TRBJ2-5 | TRBV7-2 | - | TRBD2 | CASSRRTSGVRGETQYF | TGTGCCAGCAGCCGGAGGACTAGCGGGGTTAGGGGAGAGACCCAGTACTTC
15 | TRBJ1-5 | TRBV7-2 | - | TRBD1 | CASNPRTGEAQPQHF | TGTGCCAGCAACCCCCGGACAGGGGAGGCTCAGCCCCAGCATTTT
13 | TRBJ1-2 | TRBV2 | - | - | CASSESPIRGYTF | TGTGCCAGCAGTGAGAGCCCCATTCGTGGCTACACCTTC